These 31 T cell receptor beta chains came from one sample sequenced in a study of regulatory T cells in long-lasting Graves disease. Sequencing libraries for TCR beta were prepared with iRepertoire HTBI primers and Arm-PCR of CDR3 regions. TCRdb itself ran the multiplex PCR reads through MiXCR, one entry per CDR3 protein. The sample lists about 540,000 distinct CDR3 sequences; roughly 12% were seen once. Time point given: newly diagnosed GD, antithyroid drugs for less than 3 months. Preparation of the TCR library used RNA extracted from PBMCs. A further study also used this sample, focusing on T cells in Graves' hyperthyroidism and ophthalmopathy.

The source was peripheral blood mononuclear cells (PBMCs), collected at new diagnosis, from a patient treated with antithyroid drugs. The receptors here all came from a man aged 25-40 years with Graves disease.

The chain couples TRBV10-3 to TRBJ1-1; 9 bases are shared with TRBD1. With V trimmed by 8 bases and J by 0 bases, 7 bases remained unmatched. There are 15 residues in the CDR3. The V gene's germline CDR1 is ENHRY and CDR2 SYGVKD. The CDR3 loop reads CAIGRTGDMNTEAFF. CDR3 sequence (DNA): TGTGCCATCGGTAGGACAGGGGATATGAACACTGAAGCTTTCTTT.

This clonotype was recorded at least ten times. The chain uses TRBV11-3 and TRBJ2-1; D may be TRBD2 (5 bases). The germline V gene has CDR1 SGHNT and CDR2 YENEEA. CDR3 length: 15 amino acids. V was clipped by 2 bases and J by 7 bases, with 15 bases between them. As DNA, the CDR3 is TGTGCCAGCAGCTTAAGAGGGAGTTTCGGGAATGAGCAGTTCTTC. It specifies CASSLRGSFGNEQFF.

The genes are TRBV7-2 and TRBJ2-1; 9 bases fit TRBD1. CDR1 and CDR2 from the germline V gene are SGHTA and FQGNSA. The V segment lost 4 bases and the J segment 1 base; nucleotides outside the gene matches: 5. This CDR3 has 16 amino acids. CDR3 protein: CASSSQGAVSYNEQFF. The CDR3 DNA follows: TGTGCCAGCAGCTCACAGGGGGCCGTATCCTACAATGAGCAGTTCTTC.

This clonotype was counted between two and nine times. The rearrangement uses TRBV7-9 and TRBJ1-2; 9 bases map to TRBD1. Germline V lookup: CDR1 SEHNR, CDR2 FQNEAQ (reference sequence). CDR3 length: 17 amino acids. The junction had 15 bases not matched to a gene; V was cut back by 2 bases and J by 8 bases. CDR3 sequence: CASSLSGGRRDRDGYTF. DNA for the CDR3: TGTGCCAGCAGCTTATCCGGCGGCAGGCGGGACAGGGACGGCTACACCTTC.

This clonotype was detected only a few times. This rearrangement joins TRBV7-2 to TRBJ2-1, with 7 bases aligning to TRBD2. The germline V gene has CDR1 SGHTA and CDR2 FQGNSA. Losses at the gene ends were 5 bases for V and 3 bases for J; bases not matched to a gene: 7. The CDR3 length is 15 residues. Here the CDR3 reads CASSPRGGLYNEQFF. For the CDR3, the DNA is TGTGCCAGCAGCCCTCGGGGAGGGCTCTACAATGAGCAGTTCTTC.

V is TRBV24-1 and J is TRBJ2-1; a possible D gene is TRBD2 (5 bases). This CDR3 is built from 17 residues. Germline CDR1 and CDR2: KGHDR and SFDVKD. V was cut by 1 base and J by 6 bases, with 18 bases left in between. The DNA for the CDR3 is TGTGCCACCAGTGATTTTGCAGGCGGATTGAGCGGCAATGAGCAGTTCTTC. It is translated as CATSDFAGGLSGNEQFF.

V and J are TRBV20-1 and TRBJ2-3; D unresolved. This CDR3 is built from 11 residues. CDR1 DFQATT and CDR2 SNEGSKA come from the germline V gene (reference sequence). V shed 5 bases and J shed 4 bases, with 7 bases lying between them. This chain's CDR3 is CSALVADTQYF. The CDR3 DNA sequence: TGCAGTGCTCTTGTTGCAGATACGCAGTATTTT.

CDR3 protein: CSARWDTYNEQFF. The CDR3, as DNA: TGCAGTGCTAGGTGGGACACCTACAATGAGCAGTTCTTC. The chain recombines TRBV20-1 with TRBJ2-1; tentatively, D is TRBD1 (6 bases). Trimming removed 3 bases from V and 2 bases from J, with 8 bases in between. The germline CDR1 and CDR2 sequences are DFQATT and SNEGSKA (reference sequence). The length of the CDR3 is 13 residues.

The table lists this clonotype with many counts. The rearrangement links TRBV10-2 to TRBJ2-7, with D maybe TRBD1 (5 bases). Trimming removed 2 bases from V and 4 bases from J, with 12 bases in between. CDR1 and CDR2 from the germline V gene are WSHSY and SAAADI. The CDR3 is 14 residues long. CDR3 region: CASSERGQGYEQYF. The CDR3 region has the DNA TGCGCCAGCAGTGAGCGAGGCCAGGGTTACGAGCAGTACTTC.

The table lists this clonotype with many counts. This chain links TRBV7-2 with TRBJ2-3, with 8 bases aligning to TRBD2. Germline loops: CDR1 SGHTA, CDR2 FQGNSA. With 4 bases clipped from V and 0 bases from J, the junction kept 6 bases outside the gene matches. The CDR3 has 16 amino acids. The CDR3 reads CASSWGLVSSTDTQYF. The DNA of the CDR3 is TGTGCCAGCAGCTGGGGACTAGTTTCAAGCACAGATACGCAGTATTTT.

This clonotype was seen at least ten times. The rearrangement joins TRBV9 to TRBJ2-1; a weak D match, TRBD2 (7 bases). Germline V gene lookup returns CDR1 SGDLS and CDR2 YYNGEE. The CDR3 is 16 amino acids. V shed 3 bases and J shed 8 bases, with 21 bases lying between them. The CDR3 nucleotides are TGTGCCAGCAGCGCTATGGGGGGCGGGAGTAGGGATGAGCAGTTCTTC. Translating it yields CASSAMGGGSRDEQFF.

The chain carries TRBV5-1 and TRBJ1-3, with 7 bases that match TRBD1. The CDR3 is made up of 15 amino acids. Germline assignment: CDR1 SGHRS and CDR2 YFSETQ. Trimming cost V 4 bases and J 5 bases; bases outside gene matches: 9. CDR3 protein: CASSLRGQSRNTIYF. The CDR3 region has the DNA TGCGCCAGCAGCCTACGGGGACAGTCACGAAACACCATATATTTT.

The sample holds many counts of this clonotype. The CDR3 DNA is TGTGCCAGCACCATATGGGCTAGCGGGCGGTACGAGCAGTACTTC. This translates into CASTIWASGRYEQYF. The rearrangement uses TRBV27 and TRBJ2-7; 8 nucleotides agree with TRBD2. The germline V gene encodes CDR1 MNHEY and CDR2 SMNVEV (reference sequence). V shed 7 bases and J 4 bases; nucleotides not matched to a gene: 12. This CDR3 region has 15 residues.

This clonotype was seen repeatedly, ten times or more. The CDR3 coding sequence is TGTGCCAGCAGTTTTCCCCCCCACGGGAGGACCAATGAGCAGTTCTTC. Encoded protein: CASSFPPHGRTNEQFF. The chain carries TRBV12-3 or TRBV12-4 and TRBJ2-1; 7 bases match TRBD2. V dropped 3 bases and J dropped 6; count of bases not matched to a gene: 11. This CDR3 is built from 16 residues.

The sample holds a few counts of this clonotype. V gene TRBV15 combines with J gene TRBJ2-7, with 8 bases that match TRBD1. Trimming removed 7 bases from V and 1 base from J; junction bases left unmatched: 3. The germline V gene encodes CDR1 LNHNV and CDR2 YYDKDF (reference sequence). The CDR3 runs 13 residues. The CDR3 loop is CATKHRGSYEQYF. The CDR3 DNA reads as TGTGCCACCAAGCACAGGGGGTCCTACGAGCAGTACTTC.

This clonotype was observed at least ten times. J is TRBJ2-7 and V is TRBV12-3 or TRBV12-4, with D possibly TRBD2 on 7 matching bases. Trimming took 6 bases from V and 3 from J, leaving 12 bases between them. There are 13 residues in the CDR3. The CDR3 DNA reads TGTGCCAGCAGCTGGGGGGGCGACTACGAGCAGTACTTC. Residues: CASSWGGDYEQYF.

This clonotype occurred many times. The chain recombines TRBV19 with TRBJ2-5; TRBD1 might be the D (5 bases). Deletions cut 2 bases from V and 3 bases from J, with 13 bases between. The length of the CDR3 is 15 residues. CDR1 is LNHDA, CDR2 SQIVND, per germline (reference sequence). The CDR3 loop reads CASSIKGGREETQYF. CDR3 nucleotide sequence: TGTGCCAGTAGTATAAAAGGCGGCAGGGAAGAGACCCAGTACTTC. The full variable domain, rest sourced from reference TRBV19 and TRBJ2-5, is DGGITQSPKYLFRKEGQNVTLSCEQNLNHDAMYWYRQDPGQGLRLIYYSQIVNDFQKGDIAEGYSVSREKKESFPLTVTSAQKNPTAFYLCASSIKGGREETQYFGPGTRLLVL.

The V call is TRBV6-5, the J call TRBJ2-4; D is uncertain. V shed 0 bases and J shed 7 bases, with 10 bases lying between them. There are 14 residues in the CDR3. Germline V gene lookup returns CDR1 MNHEY and CDR2 SVGAGI. CDR3: CASSYSKGWNIQYF. The CDR3 DNA reads TGTGCCAGCAGTTACTCGAAGGGTTGGAACATTCAGTACTTC.

The chain employs TRBV12-5 and TRBJ1-1; D unclear. Per the germline V gene, CDR1 is LGHNT and CDR2 is FRNRAP. Trimming left V 7 bases short and J 2 bases short, with 11 bases between. The CDR3 extends over 13 amino acids. The CDR3 DNA is TGTGCTAGTGCTATAGACCCAAACACTGAAGCTTTCTTT. Translating gives CASAIDPNTEAFF.

The gene calls are TRBV5-4 and TRBJ2-7; D might be TRBD1 or TRBD2, each matching 6 bases. With 6 bases removed from V and 3 bases from J, the gap between germline ends came to 16 bases. The CDR3 length is 14 residues. Germline V gene sequence: CDR1 SGHNT, CDR2 YYREEE (reference sequence). CDR3: CASTIRGEVYEQYF. Written as DNA, the CDR3 is TGTGCCAGCACCATTAGGGGGGAGGTCTACGAGCAGTACTTC.

A few counts support this clonotype. This chain links TRBV19 with TRBJ1-4; D may be TRBD1 (6 bases). The CDR3 covers 17 residues. Germline values: CDR1 LNHDA, CDR2 SQIVND (reference sequence). The V gene lost 5 bases and the J gene lost 0 bases, with 16 bases spanning the gap. CDR3 protein: CASSGQGFSATNEKLFF. In DNA form, the CDR3 reads TGTGCCAGTAGTGGCCAGGGGTTTTCGGCAACTAATGAAAAACTGTTTTTT. The entire variable domain, with the rest obtained from reference TRBV19 and TRBJ1-4, is as follows: DGGITQSPKYLFRKEGQNVTLSCEQNLNHDAMYWYRQDPGQGLRLIYYSQIVNDFQKGDIAEGYSVSREKKESFPLTVTSAQKNPTAFYLCASSGQGFSATNEKLFFGSGTQLSVL.

The table lists this clonotype with many counts. The rearrangement uses TRBV12-3 or TRBV12-4 and TRBJ2-7; D ambiguous. This CDR3 has 14 amino acids. Trimming left V 7 bases short and J 5 bases short, with 18 bases between. The CDR3 protein is CASILHPADNEQYF. The CDR3, as DNA: TGTGCCAGCATTCTACACCCAGCAGATAACGAGCAGTACTTC.

This clonotype was seen at least ten times. V gene TRBV27 combines with J gene TRBJ1-1; tentative D call: TRBD1 (5 bases). The CDR3 sequence is 17 residues long. Trimming shortened V by 6 bases and J by 0 bases, and 20 bases separated the two germline ends. From germline, CDR1 is MNHEY and CDR2 SMNVEV (reference sequence). CDR3 DNA: TGTGCCAGCAGCCTCAAGACAGTGCTTGGTTTGAACACTGAAGCTTTCTTT. Translating it yields CASSLKTVLGLNTEAFF.

In regard to this clonotype: A clone one base away is much larger, so this may be a read error. This chain links TRBV12-3 or TRBV12-4 with TRBJ1-2, with D unclear. V lost 3 bases and J lost 4, with 9 bases in between. The CDR3 loop spans 13 amino acids. The CDR3 coding sequence is TGTGCCAGCAGTTTTTCGGGAACCTATGGCTACACCTTC. It specifies CASSFSGTYGYTF.

About this clonotype itself: This clone may be a read error of a much larger clone one base away. The V call is TRBV5-1, the J call TRBJ1-1, with 7 bases identical to TRBD1. CDR3 length: 15 amino acids. Per germline, CDR1 SGHRS and CDR2 YFSETQ. The CDR3 nucleotides read TGCCCCAGCAGCTTGGTTGAGGGGGCGAACACTGAAGCTTTCTTT. Protein product: CPSSLVEGANTEAFF. Together with reference TRBV5-1 and TRBJ1-1, the CDR3 gives the full variable domain: KAGVTQTPRYLIKTRGQQVTLSCSPISGHRSVSWYQQTPGQGLQFLFEYFSETQRNKGNFPGRFSGRQFSNSRSEMNVSTLELGDSALYLCPSSLVEGANTEAFFGQGTRLTVV.

This clonotype was seen a handful of times. The chain couples TRBV5-1 to TRBJ2-7; 8 nucleotides line up with TRBD2. Trimming took 6 bases from V and 1 from J; bases not matched to a gene: 15. Germline CDR1 SGHRS, CDR2 YFSETQ. The CDR3 has 17 residues. The CDR3 coding sequence is TGCGCCAGCACCCTCCTAGCGGGTCCTTCGGGGTCCTACGAGCAGTACTTC. Protein sequence: CASTLLAGPSGSYEQYF. Looking up the rest from reference TRBV5-1 and TRBJ2-7 gives the full variable domain: KAGVTQTPRYLIKTRGQQVTLSCSPISGHRSVSWYQQTPGQGLQFLFEYFSETQRNKGNFPGRFSGRQFSNSRSEMNVSTLELGDSALYLCASTLLAGPSGSYEQYFGPGTRLTVT.

This clonotype has a count of ten or more. V usage is TRBV20-1 and J usage is TRBJ2-1, with 7 bases identical to TRBD2. The CDR3 consists of 13 residues. Germline V gene lookup returns CDR1 DFQATT and CDR2 SNEGSKA (reference sequence). V lost 3 bases, J lost 7 bases, and 6 bases stayed unmatched. CDR3 sequence reads: CSASRAGENEQFF. CDR3 coding DNA: TGCAGTGCTAGTAGGGCGGGAGAGAATGAGCAGTTCTTC.

J is TRBJ2-5 and V is TRBV20-1, with no clear D. V lost 3 bases, J lost 1 base, and 9 bases lay in between. Germline V gene data show CDR1 as DFQATT and CDR2 as SNEGSKA (reference sequence). The CDR3 totals 13 residues. The DNA for the CDR3 is TGCAGTGCTAGCCCCACATTCCAAGAGACCCAGTACTTC. As protein: CSASPTFQETQYF.

The table lists this clonotype with many counts. The rearrangement joins TRBV29-1 to TRBJ2-3; TRBD2 is a possible D gene (5 bases). This CDR3 comprises 13 residues. Germline V gives CDR1 SQVTM, CDR2 ANQGSEA. V gave up 2 bases and J gave up 2 bases, with 8 bases separating them. Here the CDR3 reads CSVEWENTDTQYF. The CDR3 DNA is TGCAGCGTTGAATGGGAGAACACAGATACGCAGTATTTT.

This rearrangement joins TRBV30 to TRBJ2-7; 9 bases match TRBD1. The CDR3 consists of 14 residues. Germline V lookup: CDR1 GTSNPN, CDR2 SVGIG (reference sequence). With 5 bases clipped from V and 5 bases from J, the junction kept 10 bases outside the gene matches. This CDR3 is CAWGPGTGRHEQYF. CDR3 bases: TGTGCCTGGGGCCCCGGGACAGGGAGGCACGAGCAGTACTTC. The whole variable domain, remainder taken from reference TRBV30 and TRBJ2-7, is SQTIHQWPATLVQPVGSPLSLECTVEGTSNPNLYWYRQAAGRGLQLLFYSVGIGQISSEVPQNLSASRPQDRQFILSSKKLLLSDSGFYLCAWGPGTGRHEQYFGPGTRLTVT.

The J gene is TRBJ2-2, the V gene TRBV29-1; 7 bases are a match to TRBD1. This CDR3 comprises 16 residues. The V and J ends lost 4 bases and 7 bases, in that order; junction bases with no gene match: 15. The germline CDR1 and CDR2 sequences are SQVTM and ANQGSEA. The CDR3 loop reads CSVGDSLPPQYGELFF. CDR3 in DNA: TGCAGCGTTGGGGACAGTCTACCACCTCAATACGGGGAGCTGTTTTTT.